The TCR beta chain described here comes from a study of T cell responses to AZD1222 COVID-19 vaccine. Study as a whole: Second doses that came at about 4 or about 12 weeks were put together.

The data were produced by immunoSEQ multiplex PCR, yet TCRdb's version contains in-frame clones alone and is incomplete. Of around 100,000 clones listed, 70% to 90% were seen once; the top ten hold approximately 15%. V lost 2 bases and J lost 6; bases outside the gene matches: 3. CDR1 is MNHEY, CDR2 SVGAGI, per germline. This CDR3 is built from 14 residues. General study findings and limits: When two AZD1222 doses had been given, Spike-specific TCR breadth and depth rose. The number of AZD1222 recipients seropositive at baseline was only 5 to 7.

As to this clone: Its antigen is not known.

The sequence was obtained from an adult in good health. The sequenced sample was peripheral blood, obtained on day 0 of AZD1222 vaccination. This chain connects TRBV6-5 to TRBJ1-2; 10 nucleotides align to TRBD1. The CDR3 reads CASSYTTGGNGYTF. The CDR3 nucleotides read TGTGCCAGCAGTTACACGACAGGGGGCAATGGCTACACCTTC.